The 15 T cell receptor beta chains below come from one sample, sequenced in a study of cytomegalovirus exposure and HLA in healthy donors. The table came from immunoSEQ multiplex PCR; TCRdb's copy has only in-frame clones and leaves some out. Counted here are around 400,000 clones, roughly 85% occurring once; the ten biggest clones make up over 0.75%. The specimen was PBMCs. The receptors originated from a woman aged 18 to 35 in good health and CMV-seronegative.

The gene calls are TRBV19 and TRBJ2-1, with 11 bases fitting TRBD2. Unmatched junction bases numbered 11, after V lost 5 bases and J lost 2 bases. Germline V gene lookup returns CDR1 LNHDA and CDR2 SQIVND (reference sequence). This CDR3 spans 18 amino acids. CDR3 region: CASSEHDTSGSTYNEQFF. CDR3 sequence (DNA): TGTGCCAGTAGTGAACACGATACTAGCGGGAGCACCTACAATGAGCAGTTCTTC.

The chain employs TRBV6-6 and TRBJ2-7; the D gene is possibly TRBD2 (5 bases). The CDR3 has 14 amino acids. The germline V gene has CDR1 MNHNY and CDR2 SVGAGI (reference sequence). V shed 2 bases and J shed 9 bases, with 17 bases lying between them. The CDR3 region has the DNA TGTGCCAGCAGTTACACAGAGACCCTGGGAGCGCAGTACTTC. This translates into CASSYTETLGAQYF.

This chain connects TRBV6-5 to TRBJ2-5, with 13 bases that match TRBD2. This CDR3 has 15 amino acids. From germline, CDR1 is MNHEY and CDR2 SVGAGI. V shed 6 bases, J shed 5 bases, and the junction held 6 bases outside the gene matches. The CDR3 is CASSTSGGADETQYF. CDR3 nucleotide sequence: TGTGCCAGCAGCACTAGCGGGGGGGCCGATGAGACCCAGTACTTC.

The rearrangement links TRBV27 to TRBJ2-7, with D hard to call. V shed 5 bases and J shed 0 bases, with 14 bases lying between them. This CDR3 is 15 amino acids long. CDR1 is MNHEY, CDR2 SMNVEV, per germline (reference sequence). The CDR3 sequence is CASSIRAGRSYEQYF. CDR3 sequence (DNA): TGTGCCAGCAGTATCCGCGCAGGCCGCTCCTACGAGCAGTACTTC.

The chain is built from TRBV9 and TRBJ2-4; 7 nucleotides match TRBD1. Germline V gene data show CDR1 as SGDLS and CDR2 as YYNGEE. The CDR3 is 16 residues long. The J segment lost 0 bases and the V segment lost 4 bases, leaving 7 bases of the junction unmatched. CDR3 protein: CASSSRQGVAKNIQYF. For the CDR3, the DNA is TGTGCCAGCAGCTCCCGACAGGGCGTAGCCAAAAACATTCAGTACTTC.

The rearrangement joins TRBV2 to TRBJ2-7; TRBD1 is a possible D gene (6 bases). The CDR3 consists of 12 residues. Trimming shortened V by 6 bases and J by 6 bases, and 12 bases separated the two germline ends. Germline CDR1 and CDR2: SNHLY and FYNNEI. The chain's CDR3 is CASRDSLGEQYF. DNA for the CDR3: TGTGCCAGCAGGGACAGCCTAGGCGAGCAGTACTTC.

The V call is TRBV4-1, the J call TRBJ1-3, with D possibly being TRBD1 (6 bases). The CDR3 is 18 residues long. The V and J ends lost 1 base and 1 base respectively, with 17 bases between them. Germline CDR1 is MGHRA and CDR2 is YSYEKL. This CDR3 reads CASSQVFTGMGSGNTIYF. Here the CDR3 DNA reads TGCGCCAGCAGCCAAGTATTCACAGGGATGGGGTCTGGAAACACCATATATTTT.

This rearrangement joins TRBV25-1 to TRBJ1-1, with TRBD1 matching 7 bases. The CDR3 is 14 residues long. Per germline, CDR1 MGHDK and CDR2 SYGVNS. The J segment lost 3 bases and the V segment lost 3 bases, leaving 4 bases of the junction unmatched. CDR3 sequence reads: CASSDHRGYTEAFF. CDR3 DNA sequence: TGTGCCAGCAGTGATCACAGGGGTTACACTGAAGCTTTCTTT.

The CDR3 nucleotides read TGTGCCAGCAGTGAATCGGATTGGACAGGAAAGCAGTACTTC. Amino acid sequence: CASSESDWTGKQYF. The chain uses TRBV6-1 and TRBJ2-7, with 7 bases aligning to TRBD1. Germline V gene data show CDR1 as MNHNS and CDR2 as SASEGT. The CDR3 consists of 14 residues. Trimming cost V 2 bases and J 8 bases; bases outside gene matches: 9.

The rearrangement links TRBV27 to TRBJ2-1, with D maybe TRBD2 (6 bases). Trimming pared 8 bases from V and 0 bases from J, leaving 32 bases between. This CDR3 is built from 21 residues. The germline CDR1 and CDR2 sequences are MNHEY and SMNVEV (reference sequence). The CDR3 DNA reads as TGTGCCAGCCCCCGTCGGGGGAGAGACATCTGGAGCCGCCGCTCCTACAATGAGCAGTTCTTC. This codes for CASPRRGRDIWSRRSYNEQFF.

The V call is TRBV10-3, the J call TRBJ2-1; weak D call: TRBD1 (5 bases). The germline V gene has CDR1 ENHRY and CDR2 SYGVKD. The CDR3 consists of 15 residues. V lost 3 bases, J lost 5 bases, and 14 bases lay in between. CDR3 residues: CAISEDREANNEQFF. CDR3 nucleotides: TGTGCCATCAGTGAAGACAGAGAGGCTAACAATGAGCAGTTCTTC.

The chain uses TRBV9 and TRBJ1-1, with no clear D. The germline V gene has CDR1 SGDLS and CDR2 YYNGEE. CDR3 length: 14 amino acids. The ends were cut back, 0 bases at V and 1 base at J, with 7 bases in the middle. The CDR3 loop is CASSVAQANTEAFF. The CDR3 coding sequence is TGTGCCAGCAGCGTAGCTCAAGCGAACACTGAAGCTTTCTTT.

A few counts support this clone. The V gene is TRBV2, the J gene TRBJ1-4; maybe TRBD1 (6 bases). Trimming removed 5 bases from V and 8 bases from J, with 15 bases in between. Germline V gives CDR1 SNHLY, CDR2 FYNNEI. The CDR3 totals 14 residues. The CDR3: CASSTGLDHEKLFF. The CDR3 nucleotides are TGTGCCAGCAGTACAGGGTTAGATCACGAAAAACTGTTTTTT.

In this sample, this clone turned up once. The chain combines TRBV30 with TRBJ1-2; tentative D call: TRBD1 (5 bases). Germline V gene data show CDR1 as GTSNPN and CDR2 as SVGIG (reference sequence). The CDR3 has 13 amino acids. V was clipped by 5 bases and J by 1 base, with 11 bases between them. The CDR3 nucleotides are TGTGCCTGGCGTATTAGGGGTAACTATGGCTACACCTTC. Amino acid sequence: CAWRIRGNYGYTF.

This chain uses TRBV2 with TRBJ1-6; TRBD1 aligns across 8 bases. This CDR3 is built from 14 residues. CDR1 and CDR2 (germline): SNHLY, FYNNEI. V shed 11 bases and J 5 bases; nucleotides not matched to a gene: 8. CDR3 residues: CASRDRPNNSPLHF. The CDR3 DNA follows: TGTGCCTCCCGGGACAGGCCGAATAATTCACCCCTCCACTTT. The entire variable domain, with the rest obtained from reference TRBV2 and TRBJ1-6, is as follows: EPEVTQTPSHQVTQMGQEVILRCVPISNHLYFYWYRQILGQKVEFLVSFYNNEISEKSEIFDDQFSVERPDGSNFTLKIRSTKLEDSAMYFCASRDRPNNSPLHFGNGTRLTVT.